This T cell receptor (beta chain) was sequenced in a study of beta chain features in type 1 diabetes (dated by TCRdb to the late 2010s). With respect to the entire study: No differences in mean age, gender distribution, total cell number or subset yield were found between patients and healthy donors. A total of roughly 100 million sorted cells were examined across all samples, and RNA yield correlated strongly with the number of cells per subset. In the study, TCRB repertoires of sorted circulating CD4+ T cell subsets from recently diagnosed type 1 diabetes patients were compared with those of matched healthy donors. Whereas all 30 or so donors provided naive and central memory subsets, regulatory and stem cell-like memory subsets were isolated from just 8 patients and about 8 healthy donors.

Concerning this clone: Its antigen specificity is not known. Per-base quality was not reported, and no clone a single base away is much larger than it.

From each donor, a single peripheral blood sample of around 120 mL on average was drawn into heparinised tubes. Naive, central memory, regulatory and stem cell-like memory CD4+ T cells were sorted on a BD FACSAria II using a panel including CD45RO, CCR7, CD25, CD127, CD95 and CD27. A purity above 98% was achieved for all sorted populations. PBMCs were separated immediately by Lymphoprep density gradient centrifugation and were stained directly, without being cultured. Samples were stained and sorted in pairs, with one healthy donor and one patient per experiment, so that batch effects were minimized. What the study reported, not specific to this receptor: A moderate but significant shortening of TCRB CDR3 length was observed in type 1 diabetes patients in all four CD4+ subsets. Patients with type 1 diabetes made fewer insertions and deleted more nucleotides at VDJ recombination sites, implying thymic rearrangement abnormalities. The naive, central memory and regulatory TCRB repertoires appeared to resemble one another more closely among patients than among healthy donors. Because the HLA sub-analyses included only small numbers of individuals, any influence of HLA type on TCRB rearrangement was left unresolved. Sequencing cDNA rather than genomic DNA could over-represent highly expressing activated cells, although activation and CD3 levels did not differ between groups. PCR might favor shorter templates, but patient and control samples were amplified and corrected together, so any skew would affect both groups equally.

From the germline V gene, CDR1 is SGHRS and CDR2 is YFSETQ. Including the terminal cysteine and phenylalanine, the CDR3 comprises 13 residues. Kept here is only the CDR3 DNA, which spans 39 bases and is read in frame from base 1. Relative to germline, V is 2 bases shorter and J is 3 bases shorter, with 9 bases between their ends. The entire amount of isolated RNA was reverse transcribed using the High Capacity cDNA Reverse Transcription Kit, so the sequenced TCRB transcripts were expressed ones. Deep immunoSEQ sequencing was applied to naive, central memory and regulatory T cell samples, giving an average of about 3.4 million total reads per sample. Sorted cells were lysed in RLT buffer, and RNA was extracted using DNase-treated RNeasy Micro or Mini kits according to cell number. Each cell subset was processed separately to prevent cross-contamination, with patient and healthy donor samples processed together. The immunoSEQ multiplex PCR was used to amplify TCRB sequences from cDNA, generating 87-bp fragments that spanned the CDR3 region. The amplicons were sequenced using the Illumina HiSeq platform. In the source study's methods: PCR bias was corrected computationally using synthetic template baselines, and reads within Hamming distance 2 were collapsed, with unmergeable singletons discarded. By aligning reads against IMGT, V, D and J genes, CDR3 length, and insertions or deletions at six rearrangement sites were assigned. Within each subset, clonotype counts were normalized to sorted cell number, after which true diversity and Gini coefficients were computed with the tcR R package. The overlap coefficient, calculated on TCRB nucleotide sequences, was used to measure repertoire sharing. Drawn from immuneACCESS, this table holds only the in-frame rearrangements with V and J called that TCRdb kept. Clones are partly lost; checked studies trace under half to an unresolved V gene and leave the rest unexplained. V and J calls and clone size are those listed in that table; D and trimming were worked out from the DNA. Recorded for this sample are nearly 350,000 clones; 7% to 10% of them occurred a single time. The top ten clones comprise about 1% of the sample.

The sequencing input was central memory CD4+ T cells from blood. This sequence originates from a man aged 25 to 45 with type 1 diabetes. The V gene is TRBV5-1 and the J gene is TRBJ2-7; the D gene is possibly TRBD1, with 6 bases matching. The nucleotide sequence reads TGCGCCAGCAGCTTCGGACAGATCTACGAGCAGTACTTC. Translated, it gives CASSFGQIYEQYF.